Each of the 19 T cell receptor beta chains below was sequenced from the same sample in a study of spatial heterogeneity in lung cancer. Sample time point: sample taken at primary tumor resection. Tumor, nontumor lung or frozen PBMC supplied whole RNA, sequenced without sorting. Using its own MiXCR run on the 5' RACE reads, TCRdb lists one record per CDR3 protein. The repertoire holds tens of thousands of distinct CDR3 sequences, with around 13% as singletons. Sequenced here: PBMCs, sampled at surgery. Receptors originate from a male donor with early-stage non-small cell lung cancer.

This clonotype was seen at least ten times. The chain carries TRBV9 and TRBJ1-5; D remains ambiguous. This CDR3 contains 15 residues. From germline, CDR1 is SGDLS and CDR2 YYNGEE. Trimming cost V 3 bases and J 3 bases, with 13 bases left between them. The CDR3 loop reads CASSETGSNNQPQHF. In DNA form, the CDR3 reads TGTGCCAGCAGCGAGACGGGGAGCAACAATCAGCCCCAGCATTTT.

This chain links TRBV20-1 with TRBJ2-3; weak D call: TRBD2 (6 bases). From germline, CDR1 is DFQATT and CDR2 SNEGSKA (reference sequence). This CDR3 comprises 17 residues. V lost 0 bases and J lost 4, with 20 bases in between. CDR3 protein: CSARDFPLANRPDTQYF. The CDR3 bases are TGCAGTGCTAGAGATTTCCCCCTAGCGAATCGCCCAGATACGCAGTATTTT.

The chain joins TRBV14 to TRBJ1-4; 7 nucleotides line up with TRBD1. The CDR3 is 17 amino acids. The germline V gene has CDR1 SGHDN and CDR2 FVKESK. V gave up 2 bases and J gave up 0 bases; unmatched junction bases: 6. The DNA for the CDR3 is TGTGCCAGCAGCCAAAGGGGAGGGGGCCCAACTAATGAAAAACTGTTTTTT. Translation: CASSQRGGGPTNEKLFF.

The CDR3 DNA is TGTGCCACCCTGAGGAGGAGCGGACTAAGGGATACGCAGTATTTT. This codes for CATLRRSGLRDTQYF. The chain combines TRBV28 with TRBJ2-3; TRBD2 might be the D (6 bases). There are 15 residues in the CDR3. Germline lookup yields CDR1 MDHEN and CDR2 SYDVKM. V was trimmed by 10 bases and J by 6 bases, leaving 23 bases between them.

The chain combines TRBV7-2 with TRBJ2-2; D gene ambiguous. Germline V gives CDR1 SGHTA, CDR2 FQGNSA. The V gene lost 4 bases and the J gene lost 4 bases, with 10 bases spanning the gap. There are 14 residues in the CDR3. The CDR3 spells CASSSTRGTGELFF. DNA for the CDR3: TGTGCCAGCAGCTCCACGAGAGGCACCGGGGAGCTGTTTTTT. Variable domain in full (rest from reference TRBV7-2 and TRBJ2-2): GAGVSQSPSNKVTEKGKDVELRCDPISGHTALYWYRQSLGQGLEFLIYFQGNSAPDKSGLPSDRFSAERTGGSVSTLTIQRTQQEDSAVYLCASSSTRGTGELFFGEGSRLTVL.

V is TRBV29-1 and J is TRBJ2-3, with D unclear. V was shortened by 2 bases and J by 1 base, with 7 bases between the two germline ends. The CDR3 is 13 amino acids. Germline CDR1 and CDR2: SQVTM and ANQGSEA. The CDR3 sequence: CSVEPPGTDTQYF. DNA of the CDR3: TGCAGCGTTGAACCTCCTGGCACAGATACGCAGTATTTT.

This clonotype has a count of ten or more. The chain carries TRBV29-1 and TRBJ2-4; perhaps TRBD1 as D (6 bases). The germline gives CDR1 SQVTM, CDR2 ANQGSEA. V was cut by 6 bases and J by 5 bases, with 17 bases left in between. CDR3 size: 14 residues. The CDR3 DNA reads TGCAGCGTCGCCCAAGGACAGTTGGAAAACATTCAGTACTTC. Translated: CSVAQGQLENIQYF.

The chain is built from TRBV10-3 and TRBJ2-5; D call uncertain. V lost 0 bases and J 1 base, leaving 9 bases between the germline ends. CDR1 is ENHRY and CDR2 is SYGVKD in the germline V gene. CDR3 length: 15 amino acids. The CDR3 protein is CAISESLDGQETQYF. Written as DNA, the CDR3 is TGTGCCATCAGTGAGTCCCTGGACGGCCAAGAGACCCAGTACTTC.

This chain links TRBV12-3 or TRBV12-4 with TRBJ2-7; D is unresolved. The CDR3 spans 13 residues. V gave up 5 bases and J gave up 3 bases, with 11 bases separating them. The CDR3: CASSPRPLYEQYF. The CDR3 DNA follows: TGTGCCAGCAGTCCCCGTCCTCTCTACGAGCAGTACTTC.

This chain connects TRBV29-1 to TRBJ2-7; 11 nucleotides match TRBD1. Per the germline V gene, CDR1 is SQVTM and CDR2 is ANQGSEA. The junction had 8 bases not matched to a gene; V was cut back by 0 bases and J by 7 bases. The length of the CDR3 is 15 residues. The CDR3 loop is CSVEDGTGGMREQYF. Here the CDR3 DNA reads TGCAGCGTTGAAGATGGGACAGGGGGGATGCGGGAGCAGTACTTC.

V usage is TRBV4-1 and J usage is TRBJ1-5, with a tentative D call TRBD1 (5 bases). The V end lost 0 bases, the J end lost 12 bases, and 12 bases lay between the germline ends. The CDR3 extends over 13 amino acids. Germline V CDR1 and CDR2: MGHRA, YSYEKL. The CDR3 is CASSQDLQGSQHF. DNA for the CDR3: TGCGCCAGCAGCCAAGATCTTCAGGGCAGCCAGCATTTT.

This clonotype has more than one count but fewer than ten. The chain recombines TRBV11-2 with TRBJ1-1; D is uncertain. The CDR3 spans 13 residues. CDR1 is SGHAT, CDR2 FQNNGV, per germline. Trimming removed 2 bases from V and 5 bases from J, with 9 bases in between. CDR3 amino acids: CASSLFRGTEAFF. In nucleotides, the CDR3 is TGTGCCAGCAGCTTATTCCGAGGGACTGAAGCTTTCTTT.

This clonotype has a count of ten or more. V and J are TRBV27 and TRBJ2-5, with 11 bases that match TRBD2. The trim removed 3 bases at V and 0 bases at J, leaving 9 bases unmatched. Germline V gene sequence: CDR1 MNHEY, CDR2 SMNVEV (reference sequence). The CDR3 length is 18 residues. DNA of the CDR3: TGTGCCAGCAGTTTTTCGCTAGCGGGGGGCTCGTACCAAGAGACCCAGTACTTC. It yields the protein CASSFSLAGGSYQETQYF.

The CDR3 nucleotides are TGTGCCAGCGCTGGGGAAAGCACAGATACGCAGTATTTT. The encoded protein is CASAGESTDTQYF. The gene calls are TRBV19 and TRBJ2-3, with D unresolved. Germline-derived CDR1 and CDR2 are LNHDA and SQIVND (reference sequence). The CDR3 is 13 residues long. Trimming took off 9 bases at V and 0 bases at J, with 10 bases between the two ends.

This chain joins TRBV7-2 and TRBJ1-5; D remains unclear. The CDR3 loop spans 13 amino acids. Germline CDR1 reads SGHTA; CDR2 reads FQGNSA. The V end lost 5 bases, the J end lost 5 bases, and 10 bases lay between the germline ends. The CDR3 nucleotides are TGTGCCAGCAGCACCGACACGGATCAGCCCCAGCATTTT. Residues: CASSTDTDQPQHF.

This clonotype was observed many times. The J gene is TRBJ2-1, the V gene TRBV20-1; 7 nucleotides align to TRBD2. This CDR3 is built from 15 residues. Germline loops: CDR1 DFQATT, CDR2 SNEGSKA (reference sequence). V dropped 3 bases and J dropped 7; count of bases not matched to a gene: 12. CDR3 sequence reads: CSASNQPGGGNEQFF. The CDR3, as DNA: TGCAGTGCTAGTAACCAGCCGGGAGGAGGTAATGAGCAGTTCTTC.

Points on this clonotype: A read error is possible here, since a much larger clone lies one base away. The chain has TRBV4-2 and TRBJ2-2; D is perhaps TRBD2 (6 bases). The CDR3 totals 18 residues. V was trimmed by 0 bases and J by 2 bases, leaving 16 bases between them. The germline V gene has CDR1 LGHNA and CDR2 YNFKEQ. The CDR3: CASSQDPIGGFNTGELFF. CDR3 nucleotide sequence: TGTGCCAGCAGCCAAGATCCCATCGGGGGTTTCAACACCGGGGAGCTGTTTTTT.

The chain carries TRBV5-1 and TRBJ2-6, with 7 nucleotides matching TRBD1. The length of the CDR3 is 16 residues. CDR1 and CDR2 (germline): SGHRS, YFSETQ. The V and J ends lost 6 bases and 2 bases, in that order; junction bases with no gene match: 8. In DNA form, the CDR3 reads TGCGCCAGCAATAGGGACAGAGCTGCTGGGGCCAACGTCCTGACTTTC. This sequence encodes CASNRDRAAGANVLTF.

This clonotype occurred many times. The CDR3 region has the DNA TGTGCCAGCAGTTGGCCCGGACAGGGCGGCACTGAAGCTTTCTTT. As protein: CASSWPGQGGTEAFF. The chain combines TRBV6-5 with TRBJ1-1; 8 nucleotides agree with TRBD1. Germline assignment: CDR1 MNHEY and CDR2 SVGAGI. CDR3 size: 15 residues. J lost 4 bases, V lost 4 bases, and 8 bases had no gene match.